Listed below are T cell receptor beta chains from one sample, sequenced in a study of radiation and T cells in renal cell carcinoma. Here immunoSEQ multiplex PCR was the method, and the copy in TCRdb shows in-frame clones only, minus some. The data contain roughly 18,000 clones, over 50% of them singletons. Sample: tumor tissue, taken from a patient whose treatment was nephrectomy without radiotherapy. The receptors shown here come from a man in his fifties with renal cell carcinoma. Both conserved end residues are part of each CDR3. A D gene is named only where the DNA matches it firmly. Clone size, where shown, is once, few, many, or a class for clones that have expanded.

TRBV19	TRBJ1-4	15	TRBD1	.	TGTGCCAGTAGTGTGCAGGGGGCAACTAATGAAAAACTGTTTTTT	CASSVQGATNEKLFF
TRBV15	TRBJ1-4	14	.	.	TGTGCCACCAGCAGAGATCAGCGGATTGAAAAACTGTTTTTT	CATSRDQRIEKLFF
TRBV5-1	TRBJ2-5	16	.	once	TGCGCCAGCAGCCCCGGCTACGCGCCGGCTGAGGAGACCCAGTACTTC	CASSPGYAPAEETQYF
TRBV19	TRBJ2-7	13	.	.	TGTGCCAGTAGTACGCGACTAGTCTACGAGCAGTACTTC	CASSTRLVYEQYF
TRBV6-5	TRBJ2-3	15	.	.	TGTGCCAGCAGTTACGAAACGGCAGGTGCAGATACGCAGTATTTT	CASSYETAGADTQYF
TRBV7-2	TRBJ1-1	15	.	.	TGTGCCAGCAGCTTAGCAGGTGGCAGAGCCACTGAAGCTTTCTTT	CASSLAGGRATEAFF
TRBV19	TRBJ2-2	16	.	.	TGTGCCAGTAGTATCTCCCCTCGCGCAGCGGGCGGGGAGCTGTTTTTT	CASSISPRAAGGELFF
TRBV10-3	TRBJ2-7	12	.	.	TGTGCCATCCAAGGGAGTCGAGACGAGCAGTACTTC	CAIQGSRDEQYF
TRBV7-2	TRBJ2-3	17	.	few	TGTGCCAGCAGCTTAGGGTGGGGCCGGGCTAGCACAGATACGCAGTATTTT	CASSLGWGRASTDTQYF
TRBV4-3	TRBJ2-7	15	.	once	TGCGCCAGCAGCCAAGACTACAGATACTCCTACGAGCAGTACTTC	CASSQDYRYSYEQYF
TRBV9	TRBJ2-7	16	.	few	TGTGCCAGCAGCGCCTTGGGGGGAAGGAGCTCCTACGAGCAGTACTTC	CASSALGGRSSYEQYF
TRBV2	TRBJ2-5	13	.	.	TGTGCCAGCAGTGGGGGGCGGGGAGATACCCAGTACTTC	CASSGGRGDTQYF
TRBV7-8	TRBJ1-1	12	.	few	TGTGCCAGCAGCCGTCACAGTTCTGAAGCTTTCTTT	CASSRHSSEAFF
TRBV9	TRBJ1-5	14	TRBD1	.	TGTGCCAGCAGCCAAGGGACAGACAATCAGCCCCAGCATTTT	CASSQGTDNQPQHF
TRBV29-1	TRBJ2-7	15	.	.	TGCAGCGTTGAGACCCCGGAAGGGGGGGCGGACGAGCAGTACTTC	CSVETPEGGADEQYF
TRBV19	TRBJ2-7	14	.	.	TGTGCCAGTAGTCCTCGGGGCTCGCCATACGAGCAGTACTTC	CASSPRGSPYEQYF